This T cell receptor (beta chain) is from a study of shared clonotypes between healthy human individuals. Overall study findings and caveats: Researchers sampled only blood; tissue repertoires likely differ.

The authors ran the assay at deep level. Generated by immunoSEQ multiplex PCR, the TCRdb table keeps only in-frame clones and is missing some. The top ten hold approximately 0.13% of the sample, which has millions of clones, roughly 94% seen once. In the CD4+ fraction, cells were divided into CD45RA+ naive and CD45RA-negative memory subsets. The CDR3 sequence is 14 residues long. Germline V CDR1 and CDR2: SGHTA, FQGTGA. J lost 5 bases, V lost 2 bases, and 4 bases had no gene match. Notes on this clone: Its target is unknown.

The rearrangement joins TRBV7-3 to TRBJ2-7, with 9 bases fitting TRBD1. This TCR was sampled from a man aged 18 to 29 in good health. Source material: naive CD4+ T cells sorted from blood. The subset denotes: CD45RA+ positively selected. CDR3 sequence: CASSLHRGHDEQYF. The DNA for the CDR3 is TGTGCCAGCAGCTTACACAGGGGGCACGACGAGCAGTACTTC.